Below are 25 T cell receptor beta chains sequenced from a single sample in a study of post-analysis software for immune sequencing data. Antigen specificity for these receptors is unknown. TCR beta libraries were prepared from cDNA with unique molecular identifiers. TCRdb re-called the PCR reads with MiXCR, one entry per CDR3 protein. The data show hundreds of thousands of distinct CDR3 sequences, approximately 59% seen once. Findings of the study overall: About five TRBV segments appeared more often in patients than in controls, and TRBV5-6, TRBV5-1 and TRBV20-1 were among these.

Source material: blood. Source of these receptors: a girl aged 2 to 10 with multiple sclerosis.

The chain is built from TRBV20-1 and TRBJ2-5; D may be TRBD2 (6 bases). The CDR3 consists of 13 residues. V dropped 5 bases and J dropped 2 bases, with 12 bases sitting between them. CDR1 and CDR2 from the germline V gene are DFQATT and SNEGSKA (reference sequence). The CDR3 coding sequence is TGCAGTGCTGCGGGACTGCTACAAGAGACCCAGTACTTC. Its protein is CSAAGLLQETQYF.

The chain employs TRBV11-2 and TRBJ2-5; TRBD2 aligns across 10 bases. The CDR3 contains 15 residues. After removal of 5 bases from V and 2 bases from J, the junction contained 5 bases not matched to a gene. The germline CDR1 and CDR2 sequences are SGHAT and FQNNGV. The DNA of the CDR3 is TGTGCCAGCAGCCGTAATAGCGGGGGGCAAGAGACCCAGTACTTC. This translates into CASSRNSGGQETQYF.

Turning to this clonotype: The junction and the germline gene differ at one end; a read error may be behind it. The chain couples TRBV12-3 or TRBV12-4 to TRBJ2-1; TRBD1 matches 11 bases. The CDR3 is made up of 15 amino acids. CDR3: CASSLGTGGFNEQFF. CDR3 bases: TGTGCCAGCAGCTTAGGGACAGGGGGGTTCAATGAGCAGTTCTTC.

The chain couples TRBV5-1 to TRBJ2-3; perhaps D is TRBD1 or TRBD2 (6 bases each). CDR1 and CDR2 from the germline V gene are SGHRS and YFSETQ. The germline V and J ends were trimmed by 0 bases and 3 bases, with 11 bases remaining between them. The CDR3 spans 15 residues. The CDR3 nucleotides read TGCGCCAGCAGCTTGGATGGGGGGCGGACAGATACGCAGTATTTT. Encoded protein: CASSLDGGRTDTQYF.

Only a few counts were recorded for this clonotype. The rearrangement links TRBV4-3 to TRBJ2-1, with unresolved D. Between the trimmed V and J ends, which lost 0 bases and 10 bases, there was a span of 10 bases. The CDR3 consists of 13 residues. Germline CDR1 reads LGHNA; CDR2 reads YSLEER. As DNA, the CDR3 is TGCGCCAGCAGCCAAGATAGAGAGGAGGAGCAGTTCTTC. Protein sequence: CASSQDREEEQFF.

This chain connects TRBV5-6 to TRBJ2-1; tentative D call: TRBD2 (5 bases). V lost 6 bases, J lost 0 bases, and 16 bases lay in between. The CDR3 extends over 16 amino acids. CDR1 and CDR2 (germline): SGHDT, YYEEEE. The CDR3 spells CASTLWTLYSYNEQFF. The CDR3, as DNA: TGTGCCAGCACGCTCTGGACTCTCTACTCCTACAATGAGCAGTTCTTC.

This clonotype was picked up one time. The junction shows a germline mismatch at one end, possibly a read error. CDR3 loop: CASSQDWRGTTDTLYF. The CDR3 DNA is TGCGCCAGCAGCCAAGATTGGCGGGGAACTACAGATACGCTGTATTTT. The chain has TRBV4-1 and TRBJ2-3; D might be TRBD2 (6 bases). CDR1 and CDR2 from the germline V gene are MGHRA and YSYEKL. The CDR3 has 16 amino acids.

The chain links TRBV7-2 to TRBJ2-7; D possibly corresponds to TRBD2 (7 bases). Trimming left V 2 bases short and J 3 bases short, with 14 bases between. CDR3 length: 15 residues. The V gene's germline CDR1 is SGHTA and CDR2 FQGNSA. The CDR3 sequence is CASSLRGGVDYEQYF. For the CDR3, the DNA is TGTGCCAGCAGCTTAAGGGGGGGGGTCGACTACGAGCAGTACTTC.

The chain links TRBV5-1 to TRBJ2-7; TRBD1 matches at 10 bases. Judging by the DNA end, TRBJ2-4 fits better; the J call may be wrong. Germline CDR1 SGHRS, CDR2 YFSETQ. CDR3 size: 13 residues. The CDR3 spells CASSTGQGDIQYF. DNA of the CDR3: TGCGCCAGCAGCACCGGACAGGGGGACATTCAGTACTTC.

The chain couples TRBV20-1 to TRBJ1-2, with D possibly being TRBD1 (6 bases). V was pared by 5 bases and J by 3 bases, with 10 bases between. The CDR3 covers 12 residues. Per germline, CDR1 DFQATT and CDR2 SNEGSKA (reference sequence). The CDR3 loop reads CSAPGVDYGYTF. Here the CDR3 DNA reads TGCAGTGCTCCAGGGGTGGACTATGGCTACACCTTC.

The rearrangement links TRBV9 to TRBJ1-1, with a possible D match to TRBD1 (6 bases). Trimming removed 0 bases from V and 4 bases from J, with 16 bases in between. Germline V gene data show CDR1 as SGDLS and CDR2 as YYNGEE. The CDR3 is made up of 16 amino acids. In nucleotides, the CDR3 is TGTGCCAGCAGCGTAGGGGGGCAGGGGTATCGCACTGAAGCTTTCTTT. It specifies CASSVGGQGYRTEAFF.

The chain uses TRBV7-9 and TRBJ1-2; D gene unclear. The V and J ends lost 1 base and 7 bases respectively, with 22 bases between them. Germline lookup yields CDR1 SEHNR and CDR2 FQNEAQ (reference sequence). CDR3 length: 17 amino acids. CDR3 loop: CASSLGVSVKPRSGYTF. The CDR3 DNA reads as TGTGCCAGCAGCTTAGGGGTCTCGGTGAAGCCTCGGAGTGGCTACACCTTC.

This clonotype appeared a single time. V and J are TRBV7-2 and TRBJ2-5; perhaps TRBD2 as D (6 bases). The CDR3 totals 13 residues. With 5 bases removed from V and 0 bases from J, the gap between germline ends came to 7 bases. The V gene's germline CDR1 is SGHTA and CDR2 FQGNSA. CDR3 amino acids: CASSAGYQETQYF. In DNA form, the CDR3 reads TGTGCCAGCAGCGCGGGATACCAAGAGACCCAGTACTTC.

The J gene is TRBJ1-3, the V gene TRBV12-3 or TRBV12-4; D unclear. Trimming left V 6 bases short and J 11 bases short, with 8 bases between. CDR3 length equals 10 residues. This CDR3 reads CASSLRSIYF. The DNA for the CDR3 is TGTGCCAGCAGCCTAAGGTCCATATATTTT.

Only a few counts were recorded for this clonotype. V usage is TRBV20-1 and J usage is TRBJ2-7, with TRBD2 as a possible D gene (5 bases). CDR1 and CDR2 from the germline V gene are DFQATT and SNEGSKA (reference sequence). The CDR3 is made up of 13 amino acids. Between the trimmed V and J ends, which lost 6 bases and 3 bases, there was a span of 15 bases. The CDR3 is CSASRTDCYEQYF. The CDR3 DNA reads as TGCAGTGCGTCAAGGACTGACTGCTACGAGCAGTACTTC.

This clonotype is a singleton in its sample. This sequence joins TRBV20-1 and TRBJ1-4; D is unresolved. The CDR3 consists of 14 residues. Trimming removed 3 bases at V and 2 bases at J, with 10 bases between. The germline V gene has CDR1 DFQATT and CDR2 SNEGSKA (reference sequence). As DNA, the CDR3 is TGCAGTGCTAGTCGTTTGTCGACTAATGAAAAACTGTTTTTT. Translated, it gives CSASRLSTNEKLFF.

J is TRBJ1-1 and V is TRBV10-3; possible D gene TRBD1, 6 bases. V dropped 2 bases and J dropped 13 bases, with 29 bases sitting between them. This CDR3 contains 17 residues. The germline V gene has CDR1 ENHRY and CDR2 SYGVKD. CDR3 DNA: TGTGCCATCAGTGAGCTTACGCTGATGGGACACCTGATTGAGATTTTCTTT. Translated: CAISELTLMGHLIEIFF.

This rearrangement joins TRBV5-1 to TRBJ2-6; a weak D match, TRBD1 (6 bases). CDR1 is SGHRS, CDR2 YFSETQ, per germline. This CDR3 comprises 16 residues. V was shortened by 3 bases and J by 2 bases, with 12 bases between the two germline ends. CDR3 protein: CASSSTGTTGANVLTF. The CDR3, as DNA: TGCGCCAGCAGCTCTACCGGGACAACTGGGGCCAACGTCCTGACTTTC.

The sample holds a few counts of this clonotype. The CDR3 nucleotides read TGCAGTGCTAGAGATGGCGAGCGGGGGGAGCAAGAGACCCAGTACTTC. As protein: CSARDGERGEQETQYF. This chain uses TRBV20-1 with TRBJ2-5; 9 bases agree with TRBD2. After removal of 0 bases from V and 2 bases from J, the junction contained 7 bases not matched to a gene. The CDR3 is made up of 16 amino acids. Germline values: CDR1 DFQATT, CDR2 SNEGSKA (reference sequence).

The V and J genes are TRBV12-3 or TRBV12-4 and TRBJ2-7; 10 bases align to TRBD2. Losses at the gene ends were 5 bases for V and 5 bases for J; bases not matched to a gene: 6. The CDR3 consists of 14 residues. For the CDR3, the DNA is TGTGCCAGCAGTATGACTAGCGGGTCCCACGAGCAGTACTTC. Protein product: CASSMTSGSHEQYF.

This clonotype appeared many times. The chain carries TRBV12-3 or TRBV12-4 and TRBJ2-1, with 15 bases lining up with TRBD2. The CDR3 extends over 15 amino acids. Trimming at V came to 5 bases and at J to 8 bases, leaving 4 bases not matched to a gene. Written as DNA, the CDR3 is TGTGCCAGCAGTCTTGGACTAGCGGGGGGGGATGAGCAGTTCTTC. This encodes CASSLGLAGGDEQFF.

The chain links TRBV7-8 to TRBJ1-2; 9 bases line up with TRBD1. V trimming: 0 bases; J trimming: 5 bases; junction bases outside the gene matches: 4. Germline V gene lookup returns CDR1 SGHVS and CDR2 FQNEAQ. The CDR3 spans 15 residues. CDR3 in DNA: TGTGCCAGCAGCTTAGCCACGACAGGGGGGTATGGCTACACCTTC. This encodes CASSLATTGGYGYTF.

The chain is built from TRBV14 and TRBJ2-3, with D uncertain. CDR1 SGHDN and CDR2 FVKESK come from the germline V gene. The CDR3 consists of 17 residues. V lost 0 bases and J lost 2, with 15 bases in between. DNA for the CDR3: TGTGCCAGCAGCCAAGATGATCCAGTAGACTTCACAGATACGCAGTATTTT. Encoded protein: CASSQDDPVDFTDTQYF.

This clonotype was seen a few times. CDR3 coding DNA: TGCAGTGCTGTCCATAGCGGGGGGGCCGATGAGCAGTTCTTC. Its protein is CSAVHSGGADEQFF. The V and J genes are TRBV20-1 and TRBJ2-1, with 11 nucleotides matching TRBD2. The V gene end was trimmed by 5 bases and the J gene end by 8 bases; junction bases not matched to a gene: 8. CDR1 and CDR2 (germline): DFQATT, SNEGSKA (reference sequence). The CDR3 runs to 14 residues.

As to this clonotype: Its ends do not fully match the called genes, so a read error is possible. The gene calls are TRBV29-1 and TRBJ2-6; perhaps TRBD2 as D (6 bases). CDR3 length: 14 residues. CDR1 is SQVTM and CDR2 is ANQGSEA in the germline V gene. The CDR3 region has the DNA TGCAGCGTTGAGGAGGGGTCTGGGGCCGACGTCCTGACTTTC. Its protein product is CSVEEGSGADVLTF.